The 24 T cell receptor beta chains in this list originate from one sample, sequenced in a study of radiotherapy plus CTLA-4 blockade in lung cancer. The method was immunoSEQ multiplex PCR; TCRdb's version includes in-frame clones alone and lacks a portion of them. Among roughly 80,000 clones listed, over 70% were seen once. Material: peripheral blood, obtained from a patient treated with radiotherapy plus ipilimumab. These receptors were collected from a human donor with non-small cell lung cancer who had a partial response to radiotherapy plus ipilimumab. Some clones in this sample may be carry-over from other donors' samples.

This chain links TRBV28 with TRBJ1-2, with D tentatively TRBD1 (5 bases). Germline-derived CDR1 and CDR2 are MDHEN and SYDVKM. This CDR3 comprises 17 residues. Trimming removed 8 bases at V and 5 bases at J, with 27 bases between. The CDR3 region is CASGSGRGGPGQYGYTF. CDR3 coding DNA: TGTGCCAGCGGGTCGGGACGGGGAGGTCCGGGCCAGTATGGCTACACCTTC.

The chain uses TRBV18 and TRBJ2-7; the match to TRBD1 covers 8 bases. Germline CDR1 KGHSH, CDR2 LQKENI. The ends lost 6 bases at V and 4 bases at J; junction bases unmatched: 8. CDR3 size: 14 residues. For the CDR3, the DNA is TGTGCCAGCTCTGCCGGGACAGGACTATACGAGCAGTACTTC. Its protein product is CASSAGTGLYEQYF.

This chain links TRBV6-5 with TRBJ2-3; 7 bases line up with TRBD1. The CDR3 length is 15 residues. Looked up from germline, CDR1 is MNHEY and CDR2 is SVGAGI. J was trimmed by 6 bases and V by 4 bases; bases with no gene match: 10. The CDR3 protein is CASSFQTGFTDTQYF. DNA of the CDR3: TGTGCCAGCAGTTTCCAGACAGGGTTTACGGATACGCAGTATTTT.

V usage is TRBV18 and J usage is TRBJ2-7; 10 nucleotides match TRBD2. Looked up from germline, CDR1 is KGHSH and CDR2 is LQKENI. The ends lost 6 bases at V and 6 bases at J; junction bases unmatched: 17. CDR3 length: 17 amino acids. In nucleotides, the CDR3 is TGTGCCAGCTCCCCCGGGGTAGCGGGGGGTGAAGCTCGCGAGCAGTACTTC. Translation gives CASSPGVAGGEAREQYF.

The V gene is TRBV21-1, the J gene TRBJ1-1. TRBV21-1 is a documented pseudogene. The CDR3 runs to 14 residues. CDR3 sequence: CASMISGIGAEAFF. The CDR3 bases are TGTGCCAGCATGATTTCGGGGATTGGCGCTGAAGCTTTCTTT.

This clone came up a few times. This chain links TRBV7-9 with TRBJ2-1; the D gene is possibly TRBD1 (5 bases). The CDR3 contains 15 residues. Trimming removed 6 bases at V and 6 bases at J, with 18 bases between. CDR1 is SEHNR, CDR2 FQNEAQ, per germline (reference sequence). The CDR3 loop reads CASSFYTTDINEQFF. The CDR3 bases are TGTGCCAGCAGTTTTTATACGACAGATATCAATGAGCAGTTCTTC.

The CDR3 nucleotides read TGTGCCAGCAGCCCCCCTATAGATACGCAGTATTTT. The encoded protein is CASSPPIDTQYF. The rearrangement joins TRBV7-8 to TRBJ2-3; D unresolved. The CDR3 is 12 residues long. The V and J ends lost 5 bases and 5 bases respectively, with 8 bases between them. Germline lookup yields CDR1 SGHVS and CDR2 FQNEAQ.

The genes are TRBV6-6 and TRBJ1-1; TRBD1 aligns across 7 bases. V gave up 2 bases and J gave up 0 bases; unmatched junction bases: 3. The germline CDR1 and CDR2 sequences are MNHNY and SVGAGI (reference sequence). The CDR3 loop spans 15 amino acids. The CDR3 region is CASSYGDRMNTEAFF. DNA of the CDR3: TGTGCCAGCAGTTACGGGGACAGAATGAACACTGAAGCTTTCTTT.

The chain is built from TRBV9 and TRBJ2-6; TRBD2 is a possible D gene (5 bases). V lost 0 bases and J lost 0, with 10 bases in between. CDR3 length equals 17 residues. Germline assignment: CDR1 SGDLS and CDR2 YYNGEE. The CDR3 DNA reads as TGTGCCAGCAGCGTAGTTGGGAGTCACTCTGGGGCCAACGTCCTGACTTTC. Amino acids: CASSVVGSHSGANVLTF.

This clone appeared a single time. The chain has TRBV9 and TRBJ1-1; D is unclear. Germline V gene data show CDR1 as SGDLS and CDR2 as YYNGEE. The CDR3 loop spans 14 amino acids. Trimming shortened V by 1 base and J by 1 base, and 8 bases separated the two germline ends. CDR3 residues: CASSVSQQNTEAFF. CDR3 nucleotides: TGTGCCAGCAGCGTAAGTCAACAGAACACTGAAGCTTTCTTT.

This clone has only a few counts. The chain couples TRBV9 to TRBJ2-2; D may be TRBD2 (7 bases). V lost 4 bases and J 5 bases, leaving 15 bases between the germline ends. There are 15 residues in the CDR3. In germline, CDR1 is SGDLS, CDR2 YYNGEE. The chain's CDR3 is CASSPRGGGTGELFF. The CDR3 nucleotides are TGTGCCAGCAGCCCCCGGGGAGGGGGTACCGGGGAGCTGTTTTTT.

In nucleotides, the CDR3 is TGTGCCAGCAGGCCAACCACAGTTAGCTATGGCTACACCTTC. Its protein product is CASRPTTVSYGYTF. The rearrangement joins TRBV28 to TRBJ1-2; no firm D call. Germline CDR1 reads MDHEN; CDR2 reads SYDVKM. With 6 bases removed from V and 4 bases from J, the gap between germline ends came to 15 bases. The CDR3 has 14 residues.

V gene TRBV7-2 combines with J gene TRBJ1-2, with 8 positions matching TRBD1. CDR3 size: 14 residues. Germline V gene lookup returns CDR1 SGHTA and CDR2 FQGNSA. V dropped 5 bases and J dropped 4; count of bases not matched to a gene: 6. The CDR3 bases are TGTGCCAGCAGCACCAGGGGGCAGGGCTATGGCTACACCTTC. It yields the protein CASSTRGQGYGYTF.

The chain combines TRBV5-1 with TRBJ2-3; 8 bases are shared with TRBD2. CDR3 length: 16 amino acids. Per the germline V gene, CDR1 is SGHRS and CDR2 is YFSETQ. With V trimmed by 4 bases and J by 6 bases, 13 bases remained unmatched. CDR3 in DNA: TGCGCCAGCAGCCAGACGGTCGCGGGAGGAGGGGATACGCAGTATTTT. It codes for CASSQTVAGGGDTQYF.

The chain uses TRBV7-2 and TRBJ2-7, with 8 nucleotides matching TRBD1. Germline trimming cut 3 bases from V and 5 bases from J; bases unmatched to any gene: 6. Germline V gene data show CDR1 as SGHTA and CDR2 as FQGNSA. The CDR3 contains 14 residues. This CDR3 is CASSFAGQVDEQYF. The DNA for the CDR3 is TGTGCCAGCAGCTTTGCGGGACAGGTTGACGAGCAGTACTTC.

The chain recombines TRBV5-1 with TRBJ1-1, with D tentatively TRBD1 (5 bases). In germline, CDR1 is SGHRS, CDR2 YFSETQ. The CDR3 is made up of 14 amino acids. The germline V and J ends were trimmed by 3 bases and 7 bases, with 16 bases remaining between them. CDR3 amino acids: CASSWGTAEREAFF. CDR3 bases: TGCGCCAGCAGCTGGGGGACTGCTGAACGTGAAGCTTTCTTT.

This chain joins TRBV5-1 and TRBJ1-1; D gene unclear. CDR1 is SGHRS, CDR2 YFSETQ, per germline. This CDR3 has 14 amino acids. V lost 5 bases and J lost 5, with 16 bases in between. The CDR3 DNA reads TGCGCCAGCAGTCGGACGTCCCGAGGGACTGAAGCTTTCTTT. Translated, it gives CASSRTSRGTEAFF.

The rearrangement joins TRBV5-1 to TRBJ2-7; TRBD2 matches 11 bases. The CDR3 is 15 residues long. V was clipped by 0 bases and J by 5 bases; unmatched bases: 4. CDR1 and CDR2 from the germline V gene are SGHRS and YFSETQ. CDR3 in amino acids: CASSLGGLAGHEQYF. CDR3 nucleotide sequence: TGCGCCAGCAGCTTGGGAGGACTAGCGGGTCACGAGCAGTACTTC.

The gene calls are TRBV28 and TRBJ1-5, with 10 bases fitting TRBD1. The germline V gene encodes CDR1 MDHEN and CDR2 SYDVKM. J was trimmed by 9 bases and V by 8 bases; bases with no gene match: 10. The CDR3 extends over 14 amino acids. CDR3 nucleotides: TGTGCCAGCGCGGGGACAGGGGAACAGGCGCCCCAGCATTTT. It codes for CASAGTGEQAPQHF.

As to this clone: At one boundary the junction diverges from the germline segment, which might be a read error. V usage is TRBV28 and J usage is TRBJ2-1, with 8 bases identical to TRBD1. CDR1 and CDR2 from the germline V gene are MDHEN and SYDVKM. The CDR3 is made up of 11 amino acids. The CDR3 region has the DNA TGTGCCAGCGAGAAAGGACAGGGAAAACTCTTC. It codes for CASEKGQGKLF.

This clone occurred once. This chain uses TRBV29-1 with TRBJ2-2; D possibly corresponds to TRBD1 (6 bases). Germline CDR1 is SQVTM and CDR2 is ANQGSEA. This CDR3 contains 14 residues. Trimming stripped 4 bases from V and 2 bases from J, with 11 bases between. CDR3 nucleotides: TGCAGCGTTGCCAGGGACATTAACACCGGGGAGCTGTTTTTT. Its translation is CSVARDINTGELFF.

The rearrangement links TRBV5-1 to TRBJ2-5; 10 bases are a match to TRBD2. The germline V gene encodes CDR1 SGHRS and CDR2 YFSETQ. This CDR3 contains 16 residues. The V gene end was trimmed by 5 bases and the J gene end by 4 bases; junction bases not matched to a gene: 11. The CDR3 DNA sequence: TGCGCCAGCAGGCCCCTAGCGGGAGTGGGCGCAGAGACCCAGTACTTC. Translated, it gives CASRPLAGVGAETQYF.

The chain joins TRBV15 to TRBJ2-7; TRBD1 matches 11 bases. V dropped 0 bases and J dropped 1; count of bases not matched to a gene: 2. The CDR3 loop spans 16 amino acids. Per germline, CDR1 LNHNV and CDR2 YYDKDF (reference sequence). CDR3 sequence (DNA): TGTGCCACCAGCAGAGAAGGGACAGGGGGGTCCTACGAGCAGTACTTC. Amino acid sequence: CATSREGTGGSYEQYF. Together with reference TRBV15 and TRBJ2-7, the CDR3 gives the full variable domain: DAMVIQNPRYQVTQFGKPVTLSCSQTLNHNVMYWYQQKSSQAPKLLFHYYDKDFNNEADTPDNFQSRRPNTSFCFLDIRSPGLGDTAMYLCATSREGTGGSYEQYFGPGTRLTVT.

The chain links TRBV7-7 to TRBJ1-1; no firm D call. V was pared by 3 bases and J by 6 bases, with 20 bases between. CDR1 is SSHAT, CDR2 FNYEAQ, per germline (reference sequence). CDR3 length: 16 amino acids. The CDR3 protein is CASSFSVSVSFPEAFF. For the CDR3, the DNA is TGTGCCAGCAGCTTCTCGGTCAGCGTGAGTTTTCCTGAAGCTTTCTTT.